Given below is one TCR beta chain in context. The junction and the germline gene differ at one end; a read error may be behind it. This entry belongs to a study of blood T cells in healthy people across ages. The second PCR ran roughly 7 to 12 cycles with a sample-barcoded 5' primer and J-beta primers. TCRdb fed the 5' RACE reads into MiXCR, producing one record per CDR3 protein. The repertoire includes 1.5 million or so distinct CDR3 sequences, approximately 40% of them detected once, and 7% to 9% sits in the top ten. The CDR3 consists of 16 residues. Per the germline V gene, CDR1 is SGHVS and CDR2 is FQNEAQ.

The genes are TRBV7-8 and TRBJ2-5, with TRBD1 identical over 10 bases. Sequencing used blood. The sequence was collected from a young woman in good health. This chain's CDR3 is CASSLAVGTGEETQYF. The CDR3 DNA is TGTGCCAGCAGTTTAGCTGTCGGGACAGGGGAAGAGACCCAGTACTTC.